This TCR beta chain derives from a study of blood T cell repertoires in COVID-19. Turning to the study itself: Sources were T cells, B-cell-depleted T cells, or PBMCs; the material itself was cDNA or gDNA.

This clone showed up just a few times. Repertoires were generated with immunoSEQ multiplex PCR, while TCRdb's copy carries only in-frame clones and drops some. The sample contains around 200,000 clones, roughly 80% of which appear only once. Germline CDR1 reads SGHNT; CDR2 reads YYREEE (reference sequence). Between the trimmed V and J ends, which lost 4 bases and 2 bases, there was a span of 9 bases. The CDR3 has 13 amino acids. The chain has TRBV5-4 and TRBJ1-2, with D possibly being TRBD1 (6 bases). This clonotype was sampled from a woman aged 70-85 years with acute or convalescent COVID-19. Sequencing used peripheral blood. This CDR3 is CASSAQGNYGYTF. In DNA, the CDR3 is TGTGCCAGCAGCGCACAGGGAAACTATGGCTACACCTTC.